This TCR beta chain derives from a study of OX40 agonist ivuxolimab in advanced cancers. Blood sampling took place at baseline, cycle 4 day 1, and cycle 7 day 1. The repertoire was sequenced with immunoSEQ multiplex PCR; TCRdb's copy has only in-frame clones and lacks some. The table has about 82,000 clones, 85% seen once; the top ten hold around 2.5%. Germline assignment: CDR1 GTSNPN and CDR2 SVGIG (reference sequence). The CDR3 runs 14 residues. V was shortened by 2 bases and J by 0 bases, with 8 bases between the two germline ends. The sequences come from CD4+ or CD8+ T cells sorted from blood, collected in a trial of the OX40 agonist ivuxolimab. This chain connects TRBV30 to TRBJ1-5; no reliable D call. The TCR sequence derives from an adult with an advanced solid tumor such as melanoma, head and neck, liver or kidney cancer. This CDR3 is CAWSTANSNQPQHF. In DNA form, the CDR3 reads TGTGCCTGGAGTACCGCCAATAGCAATCAGCCCCAGCATTTT.